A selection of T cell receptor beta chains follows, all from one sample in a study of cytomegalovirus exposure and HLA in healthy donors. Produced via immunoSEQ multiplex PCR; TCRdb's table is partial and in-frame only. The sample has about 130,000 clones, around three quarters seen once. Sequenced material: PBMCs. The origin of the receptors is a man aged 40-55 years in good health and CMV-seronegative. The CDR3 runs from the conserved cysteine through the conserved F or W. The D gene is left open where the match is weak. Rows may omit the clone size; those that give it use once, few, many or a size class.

CAISDGRLSGNTIYF	TGTGCCATCAGTGACGGCAGACTTTCTGGAAACACCATATATTTT	NA	TRBV10-3	TRBJ1-3	NA
CASSAMIQGAATNEKLFF	TGTGCCAGCAGCGCGATGATACAGGGGGCGGCAACTAATGAAAAACTGTTTTTT	TRBD1	TRBV9	TRBJ1-4	few
CASSPNTGGNYGYTF	TGTGCCAGCAGCCCAAACACAGGGGGGAACTATGGCTACACCTTC	TRBD1	TRBV6-5	TRBJ1-2	NA
CASSPTGTALYGYTF	TGTGCCAGCAGTCCCACAGGGACAGCTCTCTATGGCTACACCTTC	TRBD1	TRBV27	TRBJ1-2	NA
CASSPTGYSETQYF	TGTGCCAGCAGCCCCACGGGGTATTCGGAGACCCAGTACTTC	NA	TRBV9	TRBJ2-5	NA
CASQTGNAYEQYF	TGTGCCAGCCAAACAGGGAATGCCTACGAGCAGTACTTC	NA	TRBV2	TRBJ2-7	NA
CASSPETGGWSTEAFF	TGTGCCAGCAGCCCTGAAACAGGGGGGTGGTCCACTGAAGCTTTCTTT	TRBD1	TRBV14	TRBJ1-1	NA
CASSLFGSHLDEQYF	TGTGCCAGCAGCTTATTCGGGTCCCATCTCGACGAGCAGTACTTC	NA	TRBV7-3	TRBJ2-7	NA
CASSQDFGRTEAFF	TGCGCCAGCAGCCAAGATTTCGGGAGAACTGAAGCTTTCTTT	NA	TRBV4-3	TRBJ1-1	few
CASSPTSGLSTGELFF	TGTGCCAGCAGCCCCACTAGCGGGTTGTCCACCGGGGAGCTGTTTTTT	TRBD2	TRBV2	TRBJ2-2	few
CASSYFPDSNTGELFF	TGTGCCAGCAGTTACTTCCCAGATTCGAACACCGGGGAGCTGTTTTTT	NA	TRBV6-6	TRBJ2-2	NA
CASSPSSGQGFTEAFF	TGTGCCAGCAGCCCTAGCTCGGGACAGGGATTCACTGAAGCTTTCTTT	TRBD1	TRBV5-4	TRBJ1-1	NA
CASSIGQPLYGYTF	TGTGCCAGCAGTATCGGACAGCCTCTCTATGGCTACACCTTC	NA	TRBV27	TRBJ1-2	NA
CASSFSGYTDTQYF	TGTGCCAGCAGTTTCAGCGGTTACACAGATACGCAGTATTTT	NA	TRBV28	TRBJ2-3	NA
CASSLEGGRAYEQYF	TGCGCCAGCAGCTTGGAGGGCGGGAGGGCCTACGAGCAGTACTTC	TRBD2	TRBV5-1	TRBJ2-7	NA
CASSPGGLAGSYEQYF	TGTGCCAGCAGTCCCGGCGGACTAGCGGGCTCCTACGAGCAGTACTTC	TRBD2	TRBV28	TRBJ2-7	NA
CASNTRGNRVTGEQYF	TGTGCCAGCAACACGAGGGGGAACAGAGTCACGGGCGAGCAGTACTTC	NA	TRBV6-6	TRBJ2-7	once
CAWSVPSGGAYNEQFF	TGTGCCTGGAGTGTACCTAGCGGGGGGGCTTACAATGAGCAGTTCTTC	TRBD2	TRBV30	TRBJ2-1	once
CAIRDRGQSEAFF	TGTGCCATCAGGGACAGGGGGCAATCTGAAGCTTTCTTT	TRBD1	TRBV10-3	TRBJ1-1	NA
CASSDRQEQETQYF	TGTGCCAGCAGTGACAGACAGGAGCAAGAGACCCAGTACTTC	NA	TRBV25-1	TRBJ2-5	once
CASSDWGRSYTF	TGTGCCAGCAGCGATTGGGGCAGAAGTTACACCTTC	NA	TRBV19	TRBJ1-2	NA
CASTLGGNYGYTF	TGTGCCAGCACCCTGGGAGGGAACTATGGCTACACCTTC	NA	TRBV7-2	TRBJ1-2	NA
CASRLKGINEKLFF	TGTGCCAGTCGCTTAAAGGGGATAAATGAAAAACTGTTTTTT	NA	TRBV19	TRBJ1-4	NA
CASSLEAGGNYEQYF	TGTGCCAGCAGCTTGGAGGCGGGGGGAAACTACGAGCAGTACTTC	TRBD2	TRBV7-9	TRBJ2-7	NA
CASSSAGRQPQHF	TGTGCCAGCAGCTCCGCGGGGCGTCAGCCCCAGCATTTT	NA	TRBV7-9	TRBJ1-5	NA
CASSSTGSGTRLFF	TGTGCCAGCAGTTCGACAGGGAGTGGAACTCGGCTGTTTTTT	TRBD1	TRBV6-5	TRBJ1-4	few
CASSYSGQGVYEQYF	TGTGCCAGCAGTTACTCGGGACAGGGTGTGTACGAGCAGTACTTC	TRBD1	TRBV6-5	TRBJ2-7	NA
CASSAPGLKTYEQYF	TGTGCCAGCAGTGCTCCGGGACTCAAGACCTACGAGCAGTACTTC	NA	TRBV25-1	TRBJ2-7	NA
CASSPGLAAPRSSYNEQFF	TGTGCCAGCAGTCCGGGACTAGCGGCACCCCGGAGTTCCTACAATGAGCAGTTCTTC	TRBD2	TRBV2	TRBJ2-1	NA